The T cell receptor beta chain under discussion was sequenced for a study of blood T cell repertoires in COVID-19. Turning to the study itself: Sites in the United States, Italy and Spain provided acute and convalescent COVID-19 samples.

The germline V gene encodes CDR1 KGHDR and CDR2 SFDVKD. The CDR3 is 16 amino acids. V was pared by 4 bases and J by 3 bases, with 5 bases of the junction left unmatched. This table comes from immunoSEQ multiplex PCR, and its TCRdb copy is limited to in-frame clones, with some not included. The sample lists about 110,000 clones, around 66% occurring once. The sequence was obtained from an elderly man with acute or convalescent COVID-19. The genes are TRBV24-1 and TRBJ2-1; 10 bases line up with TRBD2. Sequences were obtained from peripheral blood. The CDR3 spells CATSDTTSGDYNEQFF. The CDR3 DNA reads TGTGCCACCAGTGACACAACTAGCGGGGACTACAATGAGCAGTTCTTC.